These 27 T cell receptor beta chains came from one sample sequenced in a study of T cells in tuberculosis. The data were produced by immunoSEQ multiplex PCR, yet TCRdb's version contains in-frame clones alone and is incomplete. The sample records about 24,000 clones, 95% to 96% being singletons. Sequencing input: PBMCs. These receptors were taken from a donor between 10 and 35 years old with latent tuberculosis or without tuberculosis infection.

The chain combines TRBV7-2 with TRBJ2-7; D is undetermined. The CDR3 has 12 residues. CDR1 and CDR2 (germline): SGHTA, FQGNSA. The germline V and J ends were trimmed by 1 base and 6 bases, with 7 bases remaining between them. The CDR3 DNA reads TGTGCCAGCAGCTTAGGTCCCTCCGAGCAGTACTTC. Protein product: CASSLGPSEQYF.

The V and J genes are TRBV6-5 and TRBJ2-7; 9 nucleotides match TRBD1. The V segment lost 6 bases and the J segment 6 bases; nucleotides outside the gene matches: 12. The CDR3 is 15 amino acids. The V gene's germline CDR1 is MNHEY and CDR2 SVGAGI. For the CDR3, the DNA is TGTGCCAGCAGGGAGAGGACAGGGGCTTCTGTCGAGCAGTACGTC. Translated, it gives CASRERTGASVEQYV.

DNA for the CDR3: TGTGCCAGCGTTTTGTCGGGGGGACGTTCAGATGAGCAGTTCTTC. Amino acid sequence: CASVLSGGRSDEQFF. The chain recombines TRBV7-9 with TRBJ2-1; 7 bases map to TRBD2. In germline, CDR1 is SEHNR, CDR2 FQNEAQ (reference sequence). The V gene end was trimmed by 8 bases and the J gene end by 8 bases; junction bases not matched to a gene: 15. The length of the CDR3 is 15 residues.

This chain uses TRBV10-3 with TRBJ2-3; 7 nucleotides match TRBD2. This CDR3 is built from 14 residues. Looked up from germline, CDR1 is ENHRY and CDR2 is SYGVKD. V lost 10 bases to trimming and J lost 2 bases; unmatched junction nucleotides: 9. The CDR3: CATLWGGDTDTQYF. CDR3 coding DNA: TGTGCCACCCTCTGGGGGGGAGACACAGATACGCAGTATTTT.

CDR3 in amino acids: CSARWSTQYF. The CDR3 coding sequence is TGCAGTGCTAGATGGAGCACGCAGTATTTT. The chain couples TRBV20-1 to TRBJ2-3; D gene unclear. The CDR3 is 10 amino acids. CDR1 DFQATT and CDR2 SNEGSKA come from the germline V gene (reference sequence). Trimming left V 2 bases short and J 9 bases short, with 6 bases between.

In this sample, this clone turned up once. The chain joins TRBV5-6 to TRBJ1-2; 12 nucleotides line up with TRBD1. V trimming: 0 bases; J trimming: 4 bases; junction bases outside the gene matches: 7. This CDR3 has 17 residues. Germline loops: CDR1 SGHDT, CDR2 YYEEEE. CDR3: CASSLAGQGAQGYGYTF. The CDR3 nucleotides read TGTGCCAGCAGCTTGGCGGGACAGGGGGCGCAGGGCTATGGCTACACCTTC.

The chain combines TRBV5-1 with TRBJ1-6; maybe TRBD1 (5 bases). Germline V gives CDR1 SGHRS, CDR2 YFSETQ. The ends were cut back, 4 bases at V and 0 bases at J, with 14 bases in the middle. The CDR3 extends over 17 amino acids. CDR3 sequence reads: CASSPTGEVSYNSPLHF. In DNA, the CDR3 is TGCGCCAGCAGCCCAACGGGGGAAGTCTCCTATAATTCACCCCTCCACTTT. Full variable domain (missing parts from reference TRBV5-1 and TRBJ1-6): KAGVTQTPRYLIKTRGQQVTLSCSPISGHRSVSWYQQTPGQGLQFLFEYFSETQRNKGNFPGRFSGRQFSNSRSEMNVSTLELGDSALYLCASSPTGEVSYNSPLHFGNGTRLTVT.

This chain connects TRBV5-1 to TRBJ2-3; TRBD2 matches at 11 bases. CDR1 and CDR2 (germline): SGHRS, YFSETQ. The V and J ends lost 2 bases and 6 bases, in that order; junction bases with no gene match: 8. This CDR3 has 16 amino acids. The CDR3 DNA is TGCGCCAGCAGCTTCTATAGCGGGGGGGCCGCGGATACGCAGTATTTT. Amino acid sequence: CASSFYSGGAADTQYF.

The CDR3 coding sequence is TGTGCCAGCACCCCTTTAGCAGGGGGGTATTCGGGCTATGGCTACACCTTC. This codes for CASTPLAGGYSGYGYTF. This rearrangement joins TRBV7-9 to TRBJ1-2, with TRBD1 matching over 7 bases. Germline V CDR1 and CDR2: SEHNR, FQNEAQ (reference sequence). Losses at the gene ends were 7 bases for V and 4 bases for J; bases not matched to a gene: 18. This CDR3 has 17 amino acids.

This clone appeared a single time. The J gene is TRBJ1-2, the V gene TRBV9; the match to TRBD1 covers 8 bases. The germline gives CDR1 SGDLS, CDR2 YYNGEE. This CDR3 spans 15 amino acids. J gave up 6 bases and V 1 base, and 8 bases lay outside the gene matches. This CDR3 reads CASSVNRGFGHGYTF. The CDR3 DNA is TGTGCCAGCAGCGTAAACAGGGGGTTCGGGCATGGCTACACCTTC.

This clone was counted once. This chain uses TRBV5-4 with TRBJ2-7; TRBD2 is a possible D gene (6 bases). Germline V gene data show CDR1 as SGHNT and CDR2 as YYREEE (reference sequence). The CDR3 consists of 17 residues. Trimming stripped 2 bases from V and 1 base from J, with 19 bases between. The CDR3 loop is CASSLGGRDSRSYEQYF. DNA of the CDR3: TGTGCCAGCAGCTTAGGTGGTCGGGACTCTCGATCCTACGAGCAGTACTTC.

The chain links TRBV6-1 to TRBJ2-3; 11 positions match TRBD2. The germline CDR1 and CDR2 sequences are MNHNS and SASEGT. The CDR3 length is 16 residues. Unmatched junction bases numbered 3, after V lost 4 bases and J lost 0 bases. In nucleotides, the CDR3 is TGTGCCAGCAGTGCGCCTAGCGGGGGGAGCACAGATACGCAGTATTTT. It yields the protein CASSAPSGGSTDTQYF.

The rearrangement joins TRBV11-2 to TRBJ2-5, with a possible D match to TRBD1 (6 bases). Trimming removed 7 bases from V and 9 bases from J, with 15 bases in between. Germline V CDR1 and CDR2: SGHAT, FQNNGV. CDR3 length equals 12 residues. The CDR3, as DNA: TGTGCCAGCACCAAAACCCCAGGGGCCCAGTACTTC. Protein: CASTKTPGAQYF. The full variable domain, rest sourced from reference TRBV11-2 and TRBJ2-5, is EAGVAQSPRYKIIEKRQSVAFWCNPISGHATLYWYQQILGQGPKLLIQFQNNGVVDDSQLPKDRFSAERLKGVDSTLKIQPAKLEDSAVYLCASTKTPGAQYFGPGTRLLVL.

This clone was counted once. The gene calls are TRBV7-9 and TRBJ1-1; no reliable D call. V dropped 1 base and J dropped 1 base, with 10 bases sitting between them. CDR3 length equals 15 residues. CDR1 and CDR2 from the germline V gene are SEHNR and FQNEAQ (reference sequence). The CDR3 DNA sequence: TGTGCCAGCAGCTTAGGGGGAGGCCCGAACACTGAAGCTTTCTTT. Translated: CASSLGGGPNTEAFF.

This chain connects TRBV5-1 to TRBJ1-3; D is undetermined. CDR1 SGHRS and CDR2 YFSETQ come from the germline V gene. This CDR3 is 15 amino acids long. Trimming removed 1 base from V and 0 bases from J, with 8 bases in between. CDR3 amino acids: CASSLNSGSGNTIYF. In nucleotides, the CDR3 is TGCGCCAGCAGCTTGAACTCCGGCTCTGGAAACACCATATATTTT. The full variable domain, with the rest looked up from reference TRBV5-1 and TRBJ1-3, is KAGVTQTPRYLIKTRGQQVTLSCSPISGHRSVSWYQQTPGQGLQFLFEYFSETQRNKGNFPGRFSGRQFSNSRSEMNVSTLELGDSALYLCASSLNSGSGNTIYFGEGSWLTVV.

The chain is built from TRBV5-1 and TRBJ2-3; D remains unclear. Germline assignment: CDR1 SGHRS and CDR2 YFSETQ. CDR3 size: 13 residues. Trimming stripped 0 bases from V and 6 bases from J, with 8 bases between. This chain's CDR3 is CASSLAPSDTQYF. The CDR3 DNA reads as TGCGCCAGCAGCTTGGCCCCATCCGATACGCAGTATTTT.

As DNA, the CDR3 is TGTGCCAGCAGCCCCCGGACAGGACGCACAGATACGCAGTATTTT. As protein: CASSPRTGRTDTQYF. The rearrangement joins TRBV7-3 to TRBJ2-3; 7 bases are a match to TRBD1. Per the germline V gene, CDR1 is SGHTA and CDR2 is FQGTGA. J was trimmed by 1 base and V by 5 bases; bases with no gene match: 6. The CDR3 runs to 15 residues. Supplemented by reference TRBV7-3 and TRBJ2-3, the full variable domain reads GAGVSQTPSNKVTEKGKYVELRCDPISGHTALYWYRQSLGQGPEFLIYFQGTGAADDSGLPNDRFFAVRPEGSVSTLKIQRTERGDSAVYLCASSPRTGRTDTQYFGPGTRLTVL.

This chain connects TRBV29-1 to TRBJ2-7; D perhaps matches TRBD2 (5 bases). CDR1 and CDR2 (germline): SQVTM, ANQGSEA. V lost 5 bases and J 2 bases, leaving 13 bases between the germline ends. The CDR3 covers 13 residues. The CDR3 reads CSVTSGVTYEQYF. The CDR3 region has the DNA TGCAGCGTTACGTCCGGGGTTACCTACGAGCAGTACTTC.

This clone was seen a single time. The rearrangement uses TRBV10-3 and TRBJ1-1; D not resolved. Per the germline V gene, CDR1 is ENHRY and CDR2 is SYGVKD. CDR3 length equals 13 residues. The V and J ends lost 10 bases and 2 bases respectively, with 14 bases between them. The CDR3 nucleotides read TGTGCCAAAAAGGAGGGCTCCAACACTGAAGCTTTCTTT. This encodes CAKKEGSNTEAFF.

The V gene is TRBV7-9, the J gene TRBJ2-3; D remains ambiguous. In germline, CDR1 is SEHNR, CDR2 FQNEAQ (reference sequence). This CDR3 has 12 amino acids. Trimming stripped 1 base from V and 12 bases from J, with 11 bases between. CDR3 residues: CASSLGLDIQYF. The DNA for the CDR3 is TGTGCCAGCAGCTTAGGGCTAGATATTCAGTATTTT.

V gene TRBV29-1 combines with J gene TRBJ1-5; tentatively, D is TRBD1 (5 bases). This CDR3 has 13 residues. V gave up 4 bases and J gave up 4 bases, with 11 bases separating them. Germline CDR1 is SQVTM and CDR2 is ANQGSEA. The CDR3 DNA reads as TGCAGCGTTGCGACAGCTATTAATCAGCCCCAGCATTTT. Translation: CSVATAINQPQHF.

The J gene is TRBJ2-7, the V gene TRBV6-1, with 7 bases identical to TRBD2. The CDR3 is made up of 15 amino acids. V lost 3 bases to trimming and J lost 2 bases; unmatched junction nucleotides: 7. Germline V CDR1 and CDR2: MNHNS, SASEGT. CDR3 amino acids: CASSDSWEGAYEQYF. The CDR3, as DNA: TGTGCCAGCAGTGACTCATGGGAGGGAGCCTACGAGCAGTACTTC.

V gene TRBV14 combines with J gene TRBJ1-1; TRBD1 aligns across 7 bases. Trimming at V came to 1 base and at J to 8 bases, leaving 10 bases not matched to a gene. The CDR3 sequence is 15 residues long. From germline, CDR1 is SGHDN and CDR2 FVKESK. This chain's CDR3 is CASSQVFGTDYEAFF. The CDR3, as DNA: TGTGCCAGCAGCCAAGTGTTTGGGACAGACTACGAAGCTTTCTTT.

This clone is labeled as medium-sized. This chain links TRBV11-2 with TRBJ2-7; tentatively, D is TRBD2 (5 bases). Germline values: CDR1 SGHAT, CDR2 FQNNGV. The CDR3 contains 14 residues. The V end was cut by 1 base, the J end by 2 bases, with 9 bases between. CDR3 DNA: TGTGCCAGCAGCTTAGCTTTCGGGGCCTACGAGCAGTACTTC. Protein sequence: CASSLAFGAYEQYF.

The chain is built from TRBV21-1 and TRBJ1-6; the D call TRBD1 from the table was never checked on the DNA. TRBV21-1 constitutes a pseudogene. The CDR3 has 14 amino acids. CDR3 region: CASNLPTANSPLHF. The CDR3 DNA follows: TGTGCCAGCAATCTTCCGACAGCCAATTCACCCCTCCACTTT.

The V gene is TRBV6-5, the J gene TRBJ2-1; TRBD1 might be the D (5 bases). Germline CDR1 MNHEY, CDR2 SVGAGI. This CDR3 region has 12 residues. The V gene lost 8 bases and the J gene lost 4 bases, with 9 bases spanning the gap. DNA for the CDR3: TGTGCCAGCGCGAAGGGGTACAATGAGCAGTTCTTC. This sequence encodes CASAKGYNEQFF.

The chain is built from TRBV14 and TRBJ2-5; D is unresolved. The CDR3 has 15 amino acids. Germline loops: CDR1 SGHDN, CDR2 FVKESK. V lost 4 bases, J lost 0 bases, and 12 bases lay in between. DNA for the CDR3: TGTGCCAGCAGCCGGTTGGCTTGGTACCAAGAGACCCAGTACTTC. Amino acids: CASSRLAWYQETQYF. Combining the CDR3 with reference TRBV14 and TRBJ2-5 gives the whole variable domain EAGVTQFPSHSVIEKGQTVTLRCDPISGHDNLYWYRRVMGKEIKFLLHFVKESKQDESGMPNNRFLAERTGGTYSTLKVQPAELEDSGVYFCASSRLAWYQETQYFGPGTRLLVL.